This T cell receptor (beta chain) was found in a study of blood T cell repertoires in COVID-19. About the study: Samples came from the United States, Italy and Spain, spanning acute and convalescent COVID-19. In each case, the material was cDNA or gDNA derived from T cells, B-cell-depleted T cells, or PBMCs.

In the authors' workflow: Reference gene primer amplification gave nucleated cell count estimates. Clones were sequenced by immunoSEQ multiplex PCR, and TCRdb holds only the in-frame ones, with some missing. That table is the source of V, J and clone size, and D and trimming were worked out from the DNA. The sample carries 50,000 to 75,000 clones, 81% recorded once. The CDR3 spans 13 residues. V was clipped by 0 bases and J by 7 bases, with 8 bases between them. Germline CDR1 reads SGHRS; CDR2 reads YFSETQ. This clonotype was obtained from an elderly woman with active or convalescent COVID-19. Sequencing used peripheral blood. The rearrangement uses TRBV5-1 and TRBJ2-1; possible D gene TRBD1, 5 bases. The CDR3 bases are TGCGCCAGCAGCTTGGGGGGCCTGAATGAGCAGTTCTTC. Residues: CASSLGGLNEQFF.